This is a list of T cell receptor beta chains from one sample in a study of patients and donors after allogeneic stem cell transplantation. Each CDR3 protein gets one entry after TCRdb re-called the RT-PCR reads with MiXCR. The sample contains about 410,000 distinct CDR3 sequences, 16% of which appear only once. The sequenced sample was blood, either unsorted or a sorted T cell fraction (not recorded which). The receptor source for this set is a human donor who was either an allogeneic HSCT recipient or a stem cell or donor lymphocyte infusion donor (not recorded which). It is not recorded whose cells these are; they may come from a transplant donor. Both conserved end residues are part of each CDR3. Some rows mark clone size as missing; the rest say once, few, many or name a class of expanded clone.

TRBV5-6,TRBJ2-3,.,CASSLGVTPLTDTQYF
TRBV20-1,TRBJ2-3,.,CSATGWGARASDTQYF
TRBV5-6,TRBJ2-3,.,CASSFHRGADTQYF
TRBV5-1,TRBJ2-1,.,CASSFRPTSFYNEQFF
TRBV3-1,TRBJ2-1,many,CASSLGQGVREQFF
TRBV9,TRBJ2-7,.,CASSVGPKFYEQYF
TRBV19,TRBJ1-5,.,CASRQGYSNQPQHF
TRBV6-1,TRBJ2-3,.,CASSEEAGGLAGADTQYF
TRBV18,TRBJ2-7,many,CASSPQTAPAYEQYF
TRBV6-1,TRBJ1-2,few,CASSEWTGTF
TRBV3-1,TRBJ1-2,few,CASSPHRDPNYGYTF
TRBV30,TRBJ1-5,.,CAWSYEGNQPQHF
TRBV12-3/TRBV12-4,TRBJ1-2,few,CASSLARGGSNYGYTF
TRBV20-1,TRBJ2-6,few,CSASTFRSGANVLTF
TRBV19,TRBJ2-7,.,CASSIGGYYEQYF
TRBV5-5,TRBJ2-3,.,CASSFQGTSTDTQYF
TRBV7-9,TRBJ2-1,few,CASSSTGYPNGEQFF